The 13 T cell receptor beta chains in this list originate from one sample, sequenced in a study of T cell responses to AZD1222 COVID-19 vaccine. The method was immunoSEQ multiplex PCR; TCRdb's version includes in-frame clones alone and lacks a portion of them. Of about 120,000 clones in the sample, 70% to 90% were seen once. The material was peripheral blood, obtained on day 0 of AZD1222 vaccination. The source of these receptors is an adult in good health.

This clone was seen a single time. This chain uses TRBV10-1 with TRBJ2-7; tentatively, D is TRBD1 (6 bases). CDR1 and CDR2 (germline): WNHNN, SYGVQD (reference sequence). The CDR3 is 12 amino acids. V was clipped by 3 bases and J by 5 bases, with 8 bases between them. CDR3 sequence (DNA): TGCGCCAGCAGTGACAGGGGCGACGAGCAGTACTTC. The encoded protein is CASSDRGDEQYF.

This chain links TRBV11-1 with TRBJ2-1; maybe TRBD2 (6 bases). V was clipped by 5 bases and J by 5 bases, with 13 bases between them. The CDR3 extends over 14 amino acids. Germline V gene lookup returns CDR1 SGHAT and CDR2 FQDESV (reference sequence). CDR3: CASSRRDFNNEQFF. The CDR3 DNA follows: TGTGCCAGCAGCCGTAGGGACTTCAACAATGAGCAGTTCTTC.

The V gene is TRBV4-1, the J gene TRBJ1-1; D is undetermined. Between the trimmed V and J ends, which lost 3 bases and 0 bases, there was a span of 11 bases. The germline CDR1 and CDR2 sequences are MGHRA and YSYEKL. This CDR3 spans 15 amino acids. The CDR3 DNA is TGCGCCAGCAGCCACCCTATCCGATTGAACACTGAAGCTTTCTTT. Its translation is CASSHPIRLNTEAFF.

This clone was recorded only once. The chain combines TRBV14 with TRBJ1-3; no definite D call. Germline V gene lookup returns CDR1 SGHDN and CDR2 FVKESK. This CDR3 contains 13 residues. The germline V and J ends were trimmed by 1 base and 0 bases, with 1 base remaining between them. The CDR3: CASSQVSGNTIYF. Written as DNA, the CDR3 is TGTGCCAGCAGCCAAGTCTCTGGAAACACCATATATTTT.

CDR3 coding DNA: TGCAGCGTTGTTGAGACGGGGCAGAGTGTAGCGTACTTC. It specifies CSVVETGQSVAYF. The chain employs TRBV29-1 and TRBJ2-7; D is perhaps TRBD1 or TRBD2 (5 bases each). CDR3 length equals 13 residues. Germline CDR1 and CDR2: SQVTM and ANQGSEA. V was shortened by 4 bases and J by 12 bases, with 22 bases between the two germline ends.

The V gene is TRBV18, the J gene TRBJ1-1, with unresolved D. The CDR3 totals 15 residues. The V end was cut by 1 base, the J end by 3 bases, with 12 bases between. CDR1 and CDR2 from the germline V gene are KGHSH and LQKENI. This chain's CDR3 is CASSPLQGSDTEAFF. CDR3 bases: TGTGCCAGCTCACCACTTCAAGGGTCGGACACTGAAGCTTTCTTT. Filled out from reference TRBV18 and TRBJ1-1, the complete variable domain reads NAGVMQNPRHLVRRRGQEARLRCSPMKGHSHVYWYRQLPEEGLKFMVYLQKENIIDESGMPKERFSAEFPKEGPSILRIQQVVRGDSAAYFCASSPLQGSDTEAFFGQGTRLTVV.

The chain links TRBV10-3 to TRBJ1-1; possible D gene TRBD1, 5 bases. This CDR3 region has 14 residues. Trimming took 3 bases from V and 4 from J, leaving 12 bases between them. The germline gives CDR1 ENHRY, CDR2 SYGVKD. CDR3 in DNA: TGTGCCATCAGTGACCGGGGCGCGGGCACTGAAGCTTTCTTT. Translating gives CAISDRGAGTEAFF.

The chain couples TRBV4-3 to TRBJ2-1; 8 bases fit TRBD1. The J segment lost 3 bases and the V segment lost 5 bases, leaving 6 bases of the junction unmatched. Germline CDR1 is LGHNA and CDR2 is YSLEER. This CDR3 has 15 amino acids. CDR3 nucleotide sequence: TGCGCCAGCAGCGAACAGGGGGGAAGCTACAATGAGCAGTTCTTC. Residues: CASSEQGGSYNEQFF.

This chain joins TRBV6-2 or TRBV6-3 and TRBJ2-3, with 9 bases matching TRBD2. This CDR3 has 18 residues. V lost 4 bases, J lost 6 bases, and 17 bases stayed unmatched. CDR1 is MNHEY and CDR2 is SVGEGT in the germline V gene. The DNA for the CDR3 is TGTGCCAGCAGTTCCACCCCCACTAGCGGGCCTCCCTGGGATACGCAGTATTTT. This codes for CASSSTPTSGPPWDTQYF.

This chain links TRBV7-2 with TRBJ1-2, with TRBD1 matching 7 bases. J was trimmed by 6 bases and V by 0 bases; bases with no gene match: 1. This CDR3 has 13 residues. Germline CDR1 SGHTA, CDR2 FQGNSA. CDR3 region: CASSLAQGDGYTF. The CDR3 DNA reads TGTGCCAGCAGCTTAGCCCAGGGGGATGGCTACACCTTC.

The chain is built from TRBV11-2 and TRBJ2-1; D possibly uses TRBD1 or TRBD2 (5 bases each). V shed 5 bases and J shed 7 bases, with 15 bases lying between them. CDR3 length equals 14 residues. Germline CDR1 is SGHAT and CDR2 is FQNNGV. DNA of the CDR3: TGTGCCAGCAGCCCTCGGGGCCCCCCGAATGAGCAGTTCTTC. It specifies CASSPRGPPNEQFF.

J is TRBJ2-7 and V is TRBV18, with D possibly matching TRBD2 (5 bases). The CDR3 length is 14 residues. Trimming stripped 6 bases from V and 0 bases from J, with 12 bases between. CDR1 is KGHSH, CDR2 LQKENI, per germline. In nucleotides, the CDR3 is TGTGCCAGCTCCCCGGTTGAGGGCTCCTACGAGCAGTACTTC. Translation gives CASSPVEGSYEQYF.

V is TRBV29-1 and J is TRBJ1-1; tentatively, D is TRBD1 (5 bases). The CDR3 has 11 amino acids. V was pared by 4 bases and J by 11 bases, with 14 bases between. The germline gives CDR1 SQVTM, CDR2 ANQGSEA. CDR3 residues: CSVGTGDRAFF. The CDR3 nucleotides read TGCAGCGTTGGTACGGGGGATAGGGCTTTCTTT.